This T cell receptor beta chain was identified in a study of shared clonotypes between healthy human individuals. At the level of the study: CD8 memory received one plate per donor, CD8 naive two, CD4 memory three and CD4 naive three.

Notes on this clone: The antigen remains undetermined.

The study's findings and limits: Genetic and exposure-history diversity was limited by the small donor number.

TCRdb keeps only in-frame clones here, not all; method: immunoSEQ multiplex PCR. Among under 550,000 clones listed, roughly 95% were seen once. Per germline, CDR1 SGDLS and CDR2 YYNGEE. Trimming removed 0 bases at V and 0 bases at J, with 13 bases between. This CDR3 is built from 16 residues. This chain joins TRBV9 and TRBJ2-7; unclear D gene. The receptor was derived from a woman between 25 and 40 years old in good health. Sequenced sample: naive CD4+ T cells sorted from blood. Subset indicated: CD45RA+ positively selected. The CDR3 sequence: CASSVGTPQTSYEQYF. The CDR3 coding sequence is TGTGCCAGCAGCGTAGGCACACCGCAAACCTCCTACGAGCAGTACTTC.